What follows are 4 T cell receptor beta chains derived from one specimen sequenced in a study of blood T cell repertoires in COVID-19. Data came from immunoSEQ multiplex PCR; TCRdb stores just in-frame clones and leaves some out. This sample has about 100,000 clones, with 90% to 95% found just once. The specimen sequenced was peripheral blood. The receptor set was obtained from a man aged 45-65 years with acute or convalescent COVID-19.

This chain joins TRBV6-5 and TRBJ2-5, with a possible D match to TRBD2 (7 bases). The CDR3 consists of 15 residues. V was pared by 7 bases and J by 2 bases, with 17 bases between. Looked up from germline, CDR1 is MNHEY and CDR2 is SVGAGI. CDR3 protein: CASTRRGGPQETQYF. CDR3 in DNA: TGTGCCAGCACCCGTCGCGGGGGCCCACAAGAGACCCAGTACTTC.

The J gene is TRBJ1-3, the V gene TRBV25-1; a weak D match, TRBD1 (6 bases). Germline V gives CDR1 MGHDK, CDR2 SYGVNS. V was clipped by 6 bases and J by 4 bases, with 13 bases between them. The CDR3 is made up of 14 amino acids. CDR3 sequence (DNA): TGTGCCAGCAGCTCGGACAGTAGAGGAAACACCATATATTTT. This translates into CASSSDSRGNTIYF.

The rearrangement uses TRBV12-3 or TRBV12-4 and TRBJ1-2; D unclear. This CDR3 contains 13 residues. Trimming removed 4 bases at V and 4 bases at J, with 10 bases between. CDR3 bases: TGTGCCAGCAGTTCGGCTGGAGGCTATGGCTACACCTTC. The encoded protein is CASSSAGGYGYTF.

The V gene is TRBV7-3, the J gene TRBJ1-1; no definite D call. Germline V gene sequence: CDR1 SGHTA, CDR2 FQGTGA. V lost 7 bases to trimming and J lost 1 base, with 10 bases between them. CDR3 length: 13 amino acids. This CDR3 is CASKLGPNTEAFF. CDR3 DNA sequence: TGTGCCAGCAAATTGGGCCCGAACACTGAAGCTTTCTTT. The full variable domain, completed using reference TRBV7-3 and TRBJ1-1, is GAGVSQTPSNKVTEKGKYVELRCDPISGHTALYWYRQSLGQGPEFLIYFQGTGAADDSGLPNDRFFAVRPEGSVSTLKIQRTERGDSAVYLCASKLGPNTEAFFGQGTRLTVV.